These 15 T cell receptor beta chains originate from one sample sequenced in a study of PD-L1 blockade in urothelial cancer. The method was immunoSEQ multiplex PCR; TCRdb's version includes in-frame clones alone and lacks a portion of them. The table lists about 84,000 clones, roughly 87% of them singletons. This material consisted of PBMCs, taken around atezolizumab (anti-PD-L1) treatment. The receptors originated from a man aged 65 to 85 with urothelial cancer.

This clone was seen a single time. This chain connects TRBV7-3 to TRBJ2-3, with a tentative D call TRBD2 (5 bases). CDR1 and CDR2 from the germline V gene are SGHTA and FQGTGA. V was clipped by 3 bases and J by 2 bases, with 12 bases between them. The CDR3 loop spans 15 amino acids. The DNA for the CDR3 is TGTGCCAGCAGCTTGGCCAGCGGTCTCACAGATACGCAGTATTTT. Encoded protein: CASSLASGLTDTQYF.

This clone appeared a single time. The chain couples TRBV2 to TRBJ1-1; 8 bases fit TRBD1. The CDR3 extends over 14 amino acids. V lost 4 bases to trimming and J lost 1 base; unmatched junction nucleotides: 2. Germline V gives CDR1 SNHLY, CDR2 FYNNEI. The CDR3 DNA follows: TGTGCCAGCAGTGGGGACAGGCGGAACACTGAAGCTTTCTTT. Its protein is CASSGDRRNTEAFF.

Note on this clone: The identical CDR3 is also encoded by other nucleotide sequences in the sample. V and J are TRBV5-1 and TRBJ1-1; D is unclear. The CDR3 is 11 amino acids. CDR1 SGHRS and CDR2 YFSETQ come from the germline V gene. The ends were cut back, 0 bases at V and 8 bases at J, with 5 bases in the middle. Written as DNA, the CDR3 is TGCGCCAGCAGCTTGGACAGCGAAGCTTTCTTT. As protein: CASSLDSEAFF.

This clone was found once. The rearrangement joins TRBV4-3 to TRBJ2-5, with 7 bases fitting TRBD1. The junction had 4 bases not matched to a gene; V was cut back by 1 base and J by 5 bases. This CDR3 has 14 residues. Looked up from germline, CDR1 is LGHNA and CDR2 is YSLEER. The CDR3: CASSQGQGRETQYF. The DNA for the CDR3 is TGCGCCAGCAGCCAAGGACAGGGAAGGGAGACCCAGTACTTC.

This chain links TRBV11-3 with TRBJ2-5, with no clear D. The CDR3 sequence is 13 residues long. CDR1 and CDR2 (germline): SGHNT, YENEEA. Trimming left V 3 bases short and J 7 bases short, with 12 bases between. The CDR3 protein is CASSFTPPGTQYF. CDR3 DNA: TGTGCCAGCAGCTTTACCCCCCCGGGGACCCAGTACTTC.

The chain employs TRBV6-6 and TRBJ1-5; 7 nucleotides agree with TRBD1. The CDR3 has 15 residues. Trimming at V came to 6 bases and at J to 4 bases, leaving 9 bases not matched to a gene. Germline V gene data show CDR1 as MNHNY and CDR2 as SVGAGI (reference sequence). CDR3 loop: CASRLDGTANQPQHF. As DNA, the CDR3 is TGTGCCAGCAGACTAGACGGGACAGCTAATCAGCCCCAGCATTTT.

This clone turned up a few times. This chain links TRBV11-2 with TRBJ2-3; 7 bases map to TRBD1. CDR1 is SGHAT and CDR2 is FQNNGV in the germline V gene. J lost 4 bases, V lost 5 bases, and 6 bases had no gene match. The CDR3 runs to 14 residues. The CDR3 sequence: CASSPTGDADTQYF. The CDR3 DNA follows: TGTGCCAGCAGCCCAACAGGGGACGCAGATACGCAGTATTTT. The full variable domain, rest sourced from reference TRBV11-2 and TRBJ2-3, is EAGVAQSPRYKIIEKRQSVAFWCNPISGHATLYWYQQILGQGPKLLIQFQNNGVVDDSQLPKDRFSAERLKGVDSTLKIQPAKLEDSAVYLCASSPTGDADTQYFGPGTRLTVL.

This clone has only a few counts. This CDR3 reads CASQNKGGSYEQYF. The CDR3 DNA sequence: TGTGCCAGCCAAAACAAGGGAGGATCCTACGAGCAGTACTTC. The chain employs TRBV7-2 and TRBJ2-7, with D maybe TRBD2 (6 bases). Trimming left V 8 bases short and J 1 base short, with 15 bases between. Germline V CDR1 and CDR2: SGHTA, FQGNSA. The CDR3 spans 14 residues.

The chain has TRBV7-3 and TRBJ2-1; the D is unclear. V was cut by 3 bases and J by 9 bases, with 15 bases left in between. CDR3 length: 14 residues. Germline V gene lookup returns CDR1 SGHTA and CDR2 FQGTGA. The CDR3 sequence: CASSFGSYRSEQFF. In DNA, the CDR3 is TGTGCCAGCAGCTTCGGGTCCTATCGGAGTGAGCAGTTCTTC.

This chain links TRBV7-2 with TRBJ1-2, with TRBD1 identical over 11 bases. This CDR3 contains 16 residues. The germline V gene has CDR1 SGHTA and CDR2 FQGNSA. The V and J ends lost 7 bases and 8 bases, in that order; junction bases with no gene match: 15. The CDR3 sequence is CASTLFKGTGGKGYTF. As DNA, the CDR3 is TGTGCCAGCACCCTCTTCAAGGGGACAGGGGGGAAGGGCTACACCTTC.

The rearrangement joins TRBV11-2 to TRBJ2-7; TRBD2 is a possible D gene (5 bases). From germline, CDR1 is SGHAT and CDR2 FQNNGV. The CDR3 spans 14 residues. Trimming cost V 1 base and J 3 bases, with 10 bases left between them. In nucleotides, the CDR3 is TGTGCCAGCAGCTTAGTGCCTAGCAACTACGAGCAGTACTTC. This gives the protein CASSLVPSNYEQYF.

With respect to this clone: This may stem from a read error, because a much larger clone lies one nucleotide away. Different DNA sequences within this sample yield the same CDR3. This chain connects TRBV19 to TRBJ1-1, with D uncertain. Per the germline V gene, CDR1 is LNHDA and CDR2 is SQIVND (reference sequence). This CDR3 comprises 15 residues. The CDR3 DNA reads TGTGCCAGTACACACGGCCGGACTGAGAACACCGAAGCTTTCTTT. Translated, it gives CASTHGRTENTEAFF.

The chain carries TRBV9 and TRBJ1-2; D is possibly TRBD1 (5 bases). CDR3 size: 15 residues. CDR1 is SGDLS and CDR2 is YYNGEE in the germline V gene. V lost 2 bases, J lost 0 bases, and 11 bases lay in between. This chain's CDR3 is CASSVYGGSNYGYTF. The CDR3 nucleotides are TGTGCCAGCAGCGTTTACGGGGGTTCTAACTATGGCTACACCTTC.

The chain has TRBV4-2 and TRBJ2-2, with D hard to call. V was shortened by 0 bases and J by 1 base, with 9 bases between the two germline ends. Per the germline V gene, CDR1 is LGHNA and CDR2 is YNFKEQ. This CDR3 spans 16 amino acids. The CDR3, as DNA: TGTGCCAGCAGCCAAGATGAGGTTAAGAACACCGGGGAGCTGTTTTTT. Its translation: CASSQDEVKNTGELFF.

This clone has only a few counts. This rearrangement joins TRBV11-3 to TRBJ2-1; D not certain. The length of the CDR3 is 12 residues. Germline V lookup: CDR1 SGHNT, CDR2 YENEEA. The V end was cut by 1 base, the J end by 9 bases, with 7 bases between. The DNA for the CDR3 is TGTGCCAGCAGCTTAGCCGTCAGTGAGCAGTTCTTC. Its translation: CASSLAVSEQFF.